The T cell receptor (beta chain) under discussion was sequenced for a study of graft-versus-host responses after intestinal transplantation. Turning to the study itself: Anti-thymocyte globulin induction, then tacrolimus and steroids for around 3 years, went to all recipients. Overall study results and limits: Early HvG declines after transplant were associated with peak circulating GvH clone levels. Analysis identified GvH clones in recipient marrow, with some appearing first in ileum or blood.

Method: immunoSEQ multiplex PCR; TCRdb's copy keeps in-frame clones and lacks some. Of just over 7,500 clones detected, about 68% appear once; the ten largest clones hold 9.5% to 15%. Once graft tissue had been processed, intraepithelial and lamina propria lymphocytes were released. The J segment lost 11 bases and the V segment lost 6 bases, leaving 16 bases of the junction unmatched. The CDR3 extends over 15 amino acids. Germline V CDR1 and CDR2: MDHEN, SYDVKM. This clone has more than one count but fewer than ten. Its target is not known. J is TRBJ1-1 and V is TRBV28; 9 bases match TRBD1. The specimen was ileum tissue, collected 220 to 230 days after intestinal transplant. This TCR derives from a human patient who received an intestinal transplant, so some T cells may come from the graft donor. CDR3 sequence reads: CASSRFSWDRVLAFF. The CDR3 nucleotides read TGTGCCAGCAGCCGGTTCAGTTGGGACAGGGTTTTGGCTTTCTTT.